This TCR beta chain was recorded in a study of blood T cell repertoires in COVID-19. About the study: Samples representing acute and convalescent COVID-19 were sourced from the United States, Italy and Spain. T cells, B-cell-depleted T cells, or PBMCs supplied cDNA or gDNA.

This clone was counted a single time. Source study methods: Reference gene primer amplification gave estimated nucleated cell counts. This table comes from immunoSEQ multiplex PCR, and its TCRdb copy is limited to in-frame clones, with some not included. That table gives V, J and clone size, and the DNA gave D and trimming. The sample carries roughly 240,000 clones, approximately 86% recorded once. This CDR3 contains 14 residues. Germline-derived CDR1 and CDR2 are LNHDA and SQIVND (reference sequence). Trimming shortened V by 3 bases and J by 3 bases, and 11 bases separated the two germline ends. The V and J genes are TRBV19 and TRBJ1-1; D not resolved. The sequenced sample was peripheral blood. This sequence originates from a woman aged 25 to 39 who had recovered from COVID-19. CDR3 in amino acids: CASSIFWGDTEAFF. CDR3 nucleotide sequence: TGTGCCAGTAGTATCTTCTGGGGAGACACTGAAGCTTTCTTT.